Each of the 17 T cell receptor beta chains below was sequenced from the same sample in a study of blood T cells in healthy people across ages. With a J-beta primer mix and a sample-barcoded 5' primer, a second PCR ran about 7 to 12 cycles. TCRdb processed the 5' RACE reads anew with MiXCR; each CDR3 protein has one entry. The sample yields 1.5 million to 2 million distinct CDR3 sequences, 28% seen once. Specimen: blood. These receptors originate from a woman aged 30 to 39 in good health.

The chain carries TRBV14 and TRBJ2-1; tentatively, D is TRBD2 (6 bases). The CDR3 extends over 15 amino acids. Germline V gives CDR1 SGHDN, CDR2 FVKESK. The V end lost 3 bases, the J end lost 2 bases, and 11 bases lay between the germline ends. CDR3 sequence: CASSQEGGTYNEQFF. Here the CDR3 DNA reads TGTGCCAGCAGCCAGGAGGGAGGAACCTACAATGAGCAGTTCTTC.

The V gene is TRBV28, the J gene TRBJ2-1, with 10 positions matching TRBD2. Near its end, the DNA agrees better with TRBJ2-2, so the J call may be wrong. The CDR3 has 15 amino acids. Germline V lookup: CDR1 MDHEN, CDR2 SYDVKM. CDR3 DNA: TGTGCCACGGGACTAGCGACCCCAGGGGCCGGGGAGCTGTTTTTT. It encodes CATGLATPGAGELFF.

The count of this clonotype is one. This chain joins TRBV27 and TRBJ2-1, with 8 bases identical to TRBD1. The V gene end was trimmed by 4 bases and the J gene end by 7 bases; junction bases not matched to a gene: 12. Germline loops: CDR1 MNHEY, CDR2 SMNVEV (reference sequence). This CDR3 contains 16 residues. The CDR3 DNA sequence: TGTGCCAGCAGTTGGCCGGGGGAACAGGGGGAAAATGAGCAGTTCTTC. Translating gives CASSWPGEQGENEQFF.

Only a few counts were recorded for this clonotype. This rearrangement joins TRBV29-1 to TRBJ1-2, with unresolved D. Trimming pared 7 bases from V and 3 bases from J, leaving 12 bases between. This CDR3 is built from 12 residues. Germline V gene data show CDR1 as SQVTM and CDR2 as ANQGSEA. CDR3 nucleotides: TGCAGCGGCGGCCGGGGAGACTATGGCTACACCTTC. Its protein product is CSGGRGDYGYTF.

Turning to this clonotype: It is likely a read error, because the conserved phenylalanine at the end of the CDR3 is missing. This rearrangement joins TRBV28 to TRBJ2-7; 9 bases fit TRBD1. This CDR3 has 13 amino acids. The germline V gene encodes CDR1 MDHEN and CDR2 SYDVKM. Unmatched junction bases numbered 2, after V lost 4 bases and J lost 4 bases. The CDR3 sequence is CASSWDRVYEQYL. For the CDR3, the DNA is TGTGCCAGCAGTTGGGACAGGGTGTACGAGCAGTACTTG.

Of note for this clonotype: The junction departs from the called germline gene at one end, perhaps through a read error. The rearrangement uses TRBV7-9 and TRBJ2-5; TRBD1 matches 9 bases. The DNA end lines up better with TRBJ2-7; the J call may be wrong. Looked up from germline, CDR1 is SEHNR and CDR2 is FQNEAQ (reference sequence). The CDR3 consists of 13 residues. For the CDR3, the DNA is TGTGCCAACAGCAGGGACAGGGCCCACGAGCAGTACTTC. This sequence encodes CANSRDRAHEQYF.

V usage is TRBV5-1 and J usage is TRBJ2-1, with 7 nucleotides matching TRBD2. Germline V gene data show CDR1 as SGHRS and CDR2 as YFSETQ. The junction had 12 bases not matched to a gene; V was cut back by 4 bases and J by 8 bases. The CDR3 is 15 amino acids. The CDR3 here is CASSTNSGAGDEQFF. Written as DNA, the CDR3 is TGCGCCAGCAGCACCAACAGCGGGGCGGGCGATGAGCAGTTCTTC.

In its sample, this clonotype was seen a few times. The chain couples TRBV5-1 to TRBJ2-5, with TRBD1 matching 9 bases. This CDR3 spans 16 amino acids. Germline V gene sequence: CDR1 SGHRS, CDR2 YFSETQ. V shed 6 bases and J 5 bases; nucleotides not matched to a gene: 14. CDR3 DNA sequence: TGCGCCAGCACCACAGGCGGGACAGGGTTCGTGGAGACCCAGTACTTC. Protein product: CASTTGGTGFVETQYF. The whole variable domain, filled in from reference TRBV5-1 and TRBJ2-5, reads KAGVTQTPRYLIKTRGQQVTLSCSPISGHRSVSWYQQTPGQGLQFLFEYFSETQRNKGNFPGRFSGRQFSNSRSEMNVSTLELGDSALYLCASTTGGTGFVETQYFGPGTRLLVL.

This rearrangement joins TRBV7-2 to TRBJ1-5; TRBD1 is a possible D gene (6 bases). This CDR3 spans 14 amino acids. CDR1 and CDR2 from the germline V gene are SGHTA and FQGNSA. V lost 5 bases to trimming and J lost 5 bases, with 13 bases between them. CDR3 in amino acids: CASSLTGTYQPQHF. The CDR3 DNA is TGTGCCAGCAGCCTGACAGGCACCTATCAGCCCCAGCATTTT.

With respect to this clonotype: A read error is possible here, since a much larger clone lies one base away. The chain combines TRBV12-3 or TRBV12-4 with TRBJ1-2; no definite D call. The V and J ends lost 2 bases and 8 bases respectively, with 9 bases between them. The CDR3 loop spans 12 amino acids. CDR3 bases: TGTGCCAGCAGTTTATTAGGGTTGGGCTACACCTTC. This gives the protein CASSLLGLGYTF.

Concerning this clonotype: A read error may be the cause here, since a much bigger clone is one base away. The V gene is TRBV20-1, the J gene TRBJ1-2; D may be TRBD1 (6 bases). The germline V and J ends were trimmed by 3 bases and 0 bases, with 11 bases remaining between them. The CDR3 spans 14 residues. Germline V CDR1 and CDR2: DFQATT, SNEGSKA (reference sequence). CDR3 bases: TGCAGTGCTAGTCAGGGGAGGTCTAACTATGGCTACACCTTC. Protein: CSASQGRSNYGYTF.

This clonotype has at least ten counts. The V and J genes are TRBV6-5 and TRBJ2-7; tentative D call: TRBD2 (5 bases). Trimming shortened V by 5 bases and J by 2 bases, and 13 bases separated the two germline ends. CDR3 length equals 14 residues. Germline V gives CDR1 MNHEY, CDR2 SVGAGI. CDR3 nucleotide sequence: TGTGCCAGCAGTCCGTCGCGGGCCGCCTACGAGCAGTACTTC. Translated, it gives CASSPSRAAYEQYF.

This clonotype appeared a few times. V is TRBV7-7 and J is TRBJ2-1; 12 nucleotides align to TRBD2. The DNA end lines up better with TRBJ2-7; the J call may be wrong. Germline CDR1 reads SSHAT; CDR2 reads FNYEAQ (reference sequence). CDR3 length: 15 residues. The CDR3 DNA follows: TGTGCCAGCAGCTCAGGACTAGCGGGATGGAATGAGCAGTACTTC. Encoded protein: CASSSGLAGWNEQYF.

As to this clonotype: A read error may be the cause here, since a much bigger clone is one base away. CDR3 in amino acids: CSAAVRDLQETQYF. Here the CDR3 DNA reads TGCAGTGCTGCGGTTCGGGACCTCCAAGAGACCCAGTACTTC. This sequence joins TRBV20-1 and TRBJ2-4; D may match TRBD1 or TRBD2 (5 bases each). The J call may be in error: the DNA end matches TRBJ2-5 better. This CDR3 comprises 14 residues. CDR1 and CDR2 (germline): DFQATT, SNEGSKA (reference sequence).

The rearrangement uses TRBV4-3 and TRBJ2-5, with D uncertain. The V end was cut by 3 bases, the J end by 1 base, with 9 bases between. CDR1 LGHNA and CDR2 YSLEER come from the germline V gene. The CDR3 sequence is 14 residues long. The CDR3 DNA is TGCGCCAGCAGCCATGACCAAAGCCAAGAGACCCAGTACTTC. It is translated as CASSHDQSQETQYF.

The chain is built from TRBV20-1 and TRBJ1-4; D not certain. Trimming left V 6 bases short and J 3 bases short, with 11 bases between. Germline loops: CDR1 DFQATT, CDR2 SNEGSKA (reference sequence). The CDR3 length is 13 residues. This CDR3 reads CSAQMGSNEKLFF. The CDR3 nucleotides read TGCAGTGCACAGATGGGTTCTAATGAAAAACTGTTTTTT.

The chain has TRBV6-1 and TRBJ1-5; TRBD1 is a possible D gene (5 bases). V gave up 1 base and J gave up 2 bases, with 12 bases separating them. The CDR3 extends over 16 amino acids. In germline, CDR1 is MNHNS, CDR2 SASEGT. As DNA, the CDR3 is TGTGCCAGCAGTGAAGGATGGATAGGGGGCAATCAGCCCCAGCATTTT. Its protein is CASSEGWIGGNQPQHF.